The 13 T cell receptor beta chains given below trace back to one sample, sequenced in a study of tumor-infiltrating lymphocytes in primary liver carcinoma. Production of TCR beta cDNA used 500 ng total RNA together with a constant-region primer. Libraries of TCR beta came from three nested multiplex PCR rounds with slightly modified ARM-PCR. A C-beta reverse primer was combined with TRBV1-TRBV30 forward primers in the first two PCR rounds, and each round had 10 cycles. Each CDR3 protein is one row after TCRdb ran MiXCR on the multiplex PCR reads. This repertoire shows around 32,000 distinct CDR3 sequences, 60% to 85% found once; its top ten account for 36%. Co-extraction yielded RNA and DNA from approximately 22-30 mg of unsorted bulk tissue. Sample: liver tumor tissue from sampling region 5. Specified subset: tumor region T5, tumor centre. The source is a man aged 35-49 years with primary liver carcinoma and hepatitis B virus infection.

Worth noting for this clonotype: The junction does not match germline at one end; this may be a read error. The CDR3: CASSYEQSSCEQYF. The CDR3 bases are TGTGCCAGCAGCTACGAACAGAGCTCCTGCGAGCAGTACTTC. The J gene is TRBJ2-7, the V gene TRBV11-1; no reliable D call. Germline CDR1 SGHAT, CDR2 FQDESV (reference sequence). There are 14 residues in the CDR3.

This clonotype was found once. Germline is not matched at one junction end, which may reflect a read error. The chain links TRBV12-3 or TRBV12-4 to TRBJ2-1, with a tentative D call TRBD2 (5 bases). This CDR3 spans 13 amino acids. CDR3 nucleotide sequence: TGTGTCAGCAGTTTCCGGGAATACAATAAGCAGTTCTTC. It is translated as CVSSFREYNKQFF.

This clonotype was counted only a few times. The CDR3 bases are TGTGCCAGCGGCCAAGGGATAGAGAGAACCTACGAGCAGTACTTC. Amino acid sequence: CASGQGIERTYEQYF. The genes are TRBV11-2 and TRBJ2-7, with D unresolved. The CDR3 contains 15 residues. CDR1 and CDR2 from the germline V gene are SGHAT and FQNNGV. V lost 8 bases to trimming and J lost 2 bases, with 19 bases between them.

This clonotype has a count of ten or more. A clone one base away is much larger, so this may be a read error. The rearrangement links TRBV25-1 to TRBJ1-2; D is unresolved. Germline CDR1 reads MGHDK; CDR2 reads SYGVNS. The CDR3 runs 11 residues. DNA for the CDR3: TGTGCCAGCAGTGACAACTATGACTACACCTTC. This translates into CASSDNYDYTF.

Comments on this clonotype: The junction departs from germline at one end; a sequencing error may be responsible. The chain combines TRBV4-1 with TRBJ2-7, with 12 bases that match TRBD2. This CDR3 is 15 amino acids long. Germline CDR1 reads MGHRA; CDR2 reads YSYEKL. CDR3 DNA: TGCACCAGCAGACAAGAACTAGCGGGAGGATACGAGCAGTACTTC. Translating gives CTSRQELAGGYEQYF.

Worth noting for this clonotype: One end of the junction varies from germline; a read error may be responsible. This sequence joins TRBV11-1 and TRBJ2-2; D possibly corresponds to TRBD1 (5 bases). The CDR3 runs to 14 residues. In germline, CDR1 is SGHAT, CDR2 FQDESV (reference sequence). The CDR3 DNA reads TGTGCCAGTAGCTTTACAGGTGCTACCGGGGAGCTGTTTTTT. Translated: CASSFTGATGELFF.

The chain couples TRBV4-3 to TRBJ2-7; 12 bases match TRBD2. With 2 bases clipped from V and 2 bases from J, the junction kept 4 bases outside the gene matches. CDR3 length: 16 amino acids. Germline V gene data show CDR1 as LGHNA and CDR2 as YSLEER. Here the CDR3 DNA reads TGCGCCAGCAGCCAACGACTAGCGGGAGCAACCTACGAGCAGTACTTC. Translated: CASSQRLAGATYEQYF.

With regard to this clonotype: In this CDR3 the conserved last residue, phenylalanine or tryptophan, is missing, so a read error is likely. The chain carries TRBV4-3 and TRBJ2-5, with TRBD2 matching 9 bases. This CDR3 is 14 amino acids long. Germline values: CDR1 LGHNA, CDR2 YSLEER. CDR3 loop: CASSQGSGRETQYI. The CDR3 DNA sequence: TGTGCCAGCAGCCAAGGTAGCGGGAGAGAGACCCAGTACATC.

With respect to this clonotype: The missing conserved phenylalanine or tryptophan at the end of this CDR3 makes a read error likely. The chain joins TRBV6-5 to TRBJ2-7, with TRBD2 matching 7 bases. This CDR3 is 14 amino acids long. Unmatched junction bases numbered 6, after V lost 2 bases and J lost 5 bases. The germline CDR1 and CDR2 sequences are MNHEY and SVGAGI. The CDR3 spells CASSYAGELNEQYL. CDR3 DNA sequence: TGTGCCAGCAGTTACGCGGGAGAGCTAAACGAGCAGTACTTA.

In this sample, this clonotype turned up once. The final CDR3 position lacks the conserved phenylalanine or tryptophan, pointing to a likely read error. The DNA is left out, because the CDR3 cannot be placed on it with certainty; the CDR3 is given as TCRdb lists it. V gene TRBV7-9 combines with J gene TRBJ1-2. The CDR3 numbers 16 amino acids, ends counted. Germline CDR1 and CDR2: SEHNR and FQNEAQ (reference sequence). The CDR3 is CASSPEGRLSQYGYIY.

Details on this clonotype: The junction differs from germline at one of its ends, possibly a read error. The V call is TRBV12-5, the J call TRBJ2-7, with TRBD2 matching 7 bases. The CDR3 is 17 residues long. Germline V CDR1 and CDR2: LGHNT, FRNRAP. CDR3 coding DNA: TGTGCTAATCGGCATAGACTGGCGGGAGCGGTTAGCTACGAGCCGTACTTC. This encodes CANRHRLAGAVSYEPYF. Supplemented by reference TRBV12-5 and TRBJ2-7, the full variable domain reads DARVTQTPRHKVTEMGQEVTMRCQPILGHNTVFWYRQTMMQGLELLAYFRNRAPLDDSGMPKDRFSAEMPDATLATLKIQPSEPRDSAVYFCANRHRLAGAVSYEPYFGPGTRLTVT.

In regard to this clonotype: No conserved phenylalanine or tryptophan is present at the end of the CDR3, so a read error is the likely explanation. It is unclear where the CDR3 begins or ends on the DNA, so no DNA is shown, and the CDR3 is as TCRdb lists it. The CDR3 region is CASSPDRAATGELFL. The rearrangement links TRBV11-2 to TRBJ2-2; the table's D call, TRBD1, was not checked against the DNA. Counting both end residues, the CDR3 totals 15 amino acids. CDR1 SGHAT and CDR2 FQNNGV come from the germline V gene.

Details on this clonotype: This likely comes from a read error, as the CDR3 has no conserved phenylalanine or tryptophan at its end. CDR3 DNA: TGTGCCAGTAGCTTTACAGGGGTCACAGGGGAGCTGTTTTTA. Translated: CASSFTGVTGELFL. The chain has TRBV11-1 and TRBJ2-2, with TRBD1 matching 7 bases. The V gene's germline CDR1 is SGHAT and CDR2 FQDESV (reference sequence). This CDR3 contains 14 residues.